The TCR beta chain described here comes from a study of identifying expanded T cells in peripheral blood. Method: immunoSEQ multiplex PCR; TCRdb's copy keeps in-frame clones and lacks some. Here the sample spans about 58,000 clones, roughly 87% being singletons. Trimming removed 0 bases at V and 3 bases at J, with 9 bases between. The CDR3 is 14 amino acids. Germline lookup yields CDR1 SGHKS and CDR2 YYEKEE (reference sequence). The chain joins TRBV5-5 to TRBJ1-1; TRBD1 might be the D (5 bases). Material for sequencing was blood. The source is a person aged 18-70 years in good health. This CDR3 reads CASSLAGGYTEAFF. CDR3 nucleotides: TGTGCCAGCAGCTTGGCCGGGGGATACACTGAAGCTTTCTTT.